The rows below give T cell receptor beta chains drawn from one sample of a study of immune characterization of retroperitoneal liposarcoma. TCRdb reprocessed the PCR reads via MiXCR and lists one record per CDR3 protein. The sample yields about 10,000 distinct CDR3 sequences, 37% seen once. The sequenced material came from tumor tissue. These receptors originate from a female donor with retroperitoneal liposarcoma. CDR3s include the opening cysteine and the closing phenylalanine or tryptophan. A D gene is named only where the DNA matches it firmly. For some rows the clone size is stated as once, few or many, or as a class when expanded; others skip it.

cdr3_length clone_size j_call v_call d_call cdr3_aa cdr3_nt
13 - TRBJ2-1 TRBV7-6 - CASSLVGSHEQFF TGTGCCAGCAGCTTGGTTGGGAGTCATGAGCAGTTCTTC
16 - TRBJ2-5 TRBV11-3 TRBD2 CASSLVVREGRETQYF TGTGCCAGCAGCTTAGTTGTGCGGGAGGGCCGAGAGACCCAGTACTTC
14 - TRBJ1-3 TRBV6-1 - CASSLGGQGNTIYF TGTGCCAGCAGTTTAGGGGGGCAAGGAAACACCATATATTTT
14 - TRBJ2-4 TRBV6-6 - CASSYSIGVDEQYF TGTGCCAGCAGTTACTCGATAGGTGTCGATGAGCAGTACTTC
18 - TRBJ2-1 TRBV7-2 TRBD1 CASTLRAYRGLSYNEQFF TGTGCCAGCACCCTTAGGGCCTACAGGGGCTTGTCCTACAATGAGCAGTTCTTC
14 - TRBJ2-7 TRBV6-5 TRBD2 CASTTEGAGREQYF TGTGCCAGCACCACGGAGGGAGCGGGACGGGAGCAGTACTTC
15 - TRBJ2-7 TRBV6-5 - CASRYRGESSYEQYF TGTGCCAGCAGATATAGAGGGGAGAGCTCCTACGAGCAGTACTTC
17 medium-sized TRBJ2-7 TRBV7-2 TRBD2 CASSRGTSGSKSYEQYF TGTGCCAGCAGCCGCGGGACTAGCGGGAGTAAGTCCTACGAGCAGTACTTC
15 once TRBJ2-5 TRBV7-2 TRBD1 CASSLRDRVIETQYF TGTGCCAGCAGCCTTCGGGACAGGGTAATAGAGACCCAGTACTTC
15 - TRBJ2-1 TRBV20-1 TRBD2 CSARGEREGPNEQFF TGCAGTGCTCGAGGGGAGCGGGAGGGCCCCAATGAGCAGTTCTTC
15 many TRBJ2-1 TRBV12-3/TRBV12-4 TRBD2 CASSLGGNSYNEQFF TGTGCCAGCAGTTTGGGAGGGAACTCCTACAATGAGCAGTTCTTC
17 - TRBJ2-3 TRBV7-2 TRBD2 CASSSVGAGLAGDTQYF TGTGCCAGCAGCTCCGTTGGGGCGGGACTAGCAGGGGATACGCAGTATTTT
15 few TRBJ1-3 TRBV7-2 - CASSARRVPRDTIYF TGTGCCAGCAGCGCGCGCAGGGTCCCCAGGGACACCATATATTTT
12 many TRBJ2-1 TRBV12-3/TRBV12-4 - CASSLDGYEQFF TGTGCCAGCAGTTTAGACGGGTACGAGCAGTTCTTC
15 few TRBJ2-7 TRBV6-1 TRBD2 CASSVAAGEGIEQYF TGTGCCAGCAGTGTTGCGGCGGGGGAAGGTATTGAGCAGTACTTC
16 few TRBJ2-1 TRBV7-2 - CASSLYGPSSYNEQFF TGTGCCAGCAGCTTATACGGGCCGAGCTCCTACAATGAGCAGTTCTTC
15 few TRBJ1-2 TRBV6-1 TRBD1 CASSPGRGRAYGYTF TGTGCCAGCAGCCCCGGCAGGGGGCGAGCCTATGGCTACACCTTC
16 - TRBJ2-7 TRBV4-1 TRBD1 CASSHSGTGGLYEQYF TGCGCCAGCAGCCATTCCGGGACAGGGGGTCTATACGAGCAGTACTTC
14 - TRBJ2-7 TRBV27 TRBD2 CASRRLAGGDEQYF TGTGCCAGCAGGAGACTAGCGGGGGGCGATGAGCAGTACTTC
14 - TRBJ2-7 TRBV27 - CASSFGRGHYEQYF TGTGCCAGCAGTTTCGGCAGGGGACACTACGAGCAGTACTTC
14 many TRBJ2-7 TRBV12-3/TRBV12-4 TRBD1 CASSSGDSSYEQYF TGTGCCAGCAGTTCCGGGGACAGCTCCTACGAGCAGTACTTC
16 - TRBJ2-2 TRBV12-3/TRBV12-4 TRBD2 CASSLGAGAPTGELFF TGTGCCAGCAGTTTAGGGGCGGGAGCGCCCACCGGGGAGCTGTTTTTT
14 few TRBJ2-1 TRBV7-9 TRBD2 CASSLREASYEQFF TGTGCCAGCAGCTTACGGGAGGCCTCCTACGAGCAGTTCTTC
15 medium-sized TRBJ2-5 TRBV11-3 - CASSLGGIIGETQYF TGTGCCAGCAGCTTAGGCGGGATAATCGGAGAGACCCAGTACTTC
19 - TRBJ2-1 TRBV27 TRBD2 CASSLGWGRGLAGGGEQFF TGTGCCAGCAGTTTAGGGTGGGGTAGGGGACTAGCGGGAGGCGGTGAGCAGTTCTTC